Listed below are T cell receptor beta chains from one sample, sequenced in a study of metastatic and nonmetastatic thyroid tumors. TCRdb reanalyzed the PCR reads via MiXCR. The data contain more than 13,000 clones, approximately 30% of them singletons. The sequencing input was tumor tissue. Receptor source: a male donor with papillary thyroid cancer or a benign thyroid nodule (not recorded which). Some clones in this sample may be carry-over from other donors' samples. CDR3s include the opening cysteine and the closing phenylalanine or tryptophan. D genes are given only for firm matches. Some rows have no size entry. The others give once, few or many, or a class for an expanded clone.

>TRBJ2-5|many|TRBD2|TRBV10-2
TGCGCCAGCGGGCTAGCGGGAGGGTTGGGAGAGACCCAGTACTTC
CASGLAGGLGETQYF
>TRBJ1-1|many|.|TRBV11-1
TGTGCCAGCAGCACCCCCCCAGGGACTATGAACACTGGAGCTTTCTTT
CASSTPPGTMNTGAFF
>TRBJ1-2|.|.|TRBV9
TGTGCCAGTTTGCGTGCCCCGGGCTATGGCTACACCTTC
CASLRAPGYGYTF
>TRBJ2-7|.|TRBD2|TRBV6-6
TGTGCCAGCAGTTATACGACTAGCGGAGCCTACGAGCAGTACTTC
CASSYTTSGAYEQYF
>TRBJ1-1|.|TRBD1|TRBV6-2/TRBV6-3
TGTGCCAGCAGTACAATCCAAGGACAGGTATTCCGACGAAACACTGAAGCTTTCTTT
CASSTIQGQVFRRNTEAFF
>TRBJ1-2|.|.|TRBV5-5
TGTGCCAGCAGCTTGGAGGGGGAAGGCTATGGCTACACCTTC
CASSLEGEGYGYTF
>TRBJ1-6|many|.|TRBV5-4
TGTGCCAGCAGCCTCCAGGGTAGCCGGTCACCCCTCCACTTT
CASSLQGSRSPLHF
>TRBJ2-5|many|TRBD2|TRBV7-9
TGTGCCAGCAGACAGTCTAGCGGGAGCCCTCAAGAGACCCAGTACTTC
CASRQSSGSPQETQYF
>TRBJ2-5|.|TRBD2|TRBV10-3
TGTGCCATCAGTGGTGATAGCGGGGGCCTACAAGAGACCCAGTACTTC
CAISGDSGGLQETQYF
>TRBJ1-4|medium-sized|.|TRBV3-1
TGTGCCAGCCAGAGGCAGGCCAGGGAAAAACTGTTTTTT
CASQRQAREKLFF
>TRBJ2-7|.|TRBD2|TRBV18
TGTGCCAGCTCACTCAAAGGGGGGTCGGGACTAGTTTTCATCCCCTACGAGCAGTACTTC
CASSLKGGSGLVFIPYEQYF
>TRBJ1-2|.|TRBD1|TRBV3-1
TGTGCCAGCAGCCAATGGGAGGGGGCGCGTGGCTACACCTTC
CASSQWEGARGYTF
>TRBJ1-2|few|.|TRBV3-1
TGTGCCAGCAGCCCCACCCCCGGGGGGACCTATGGCTACACCTTC
CASSPTPGGTYGYTF
>TRBJ2-5|.|.|TRBV15
TGTGCCACCAGCAGAGGTCACGGCAGGGGATCAGAGACCCAGTACTTC
CATSRGHGRGSETQYF
>TRBJ1-1|many|.|TRBV7-8
TGTGCCAGCAGCATGACAGACATGAACACTGAAGCTTTCTTT
CASSMTDMNTEAFF
>TRBJ1-1|.|.|TRBV13
TGTGCCAGCAGCATGACAGTGTTGAACACTGAAGCTTTCTTT
CASSMTVLNTEAFF
>TRBJ1-2|many|TRBD1|TRBV20-1
TGCAGTGCCGCAGGACAGGGGGCGAAGGGCTACACCTTC
CSAAGQGAKGYTF
>TRBJ1-3|once|.|TRBV11-2
TGTGCCAGCAGCCCGAGGAACACCATATATTTT
CASSPRNTIYF
>TRBJ1-5|many|TRBD1|TRBV5-4
TGTGCCAGCAGCTGGGCCGGGACAGGGGGGGTCAGCAATCAGCCCCAGCATTTT
CASSWAGTGGVSNQPQHF
>TRBJ1-1|many|.|TRBV11-2
TGTGCCAGCAGCTTTGAGTTAGGGGCTTTCTTT
CASSFELGAFF
>TRBJ1-2|.|TRBD1|TRBV20-1
TGCAGTGCTAGCACGGACAGGTTTTCTTATTGCTACCCCTTC
CSASTDRFSYCYPF
>TRBJ2-1|many|TRBD2|TRBV9
TGTGCCAGCAGCACCCGACTAGCGGGTTTGTACAATGAGCAGTTCTTC
CASSTRLAGLYNEQFF
>TRBJ1-6|many|.|TRBV20-1
TGCAGTGCTAGAGATCCCCTTGGAGGGCGGGGTTCACCCCTCCACTTT
CSARDPLGGRGSPLHF
>TRBJ2-7|many|.|TRBV30
TGTGCCTGGAGTACGCGGACGAATAAGGGCTACGAGCAGTACTTC
CAWSTRTNKGYEQYF
>TRBJ2-3|many|.|TRBV20-1
TGCAGTGCTAGAGATCTAGGAGAAGTCACAGATACGCAGTATTTT
CSARDLGEVTDTQYF
>TRBJ2-5|few|TRBD1|TRBV2
TGTGCCAGCAGTGGGACAGGGGGCGCGGAGACCCAGTACTTC
CASSGTGGAETQYF
>TRBJ2-2|many|TRBD1|TRBV11-3
TGTGCCAGCGGACTACAGGGGGCTGACACCGGGGAGCTGTTTTTT
CASGLQGADTGELFF
>TRBJ2-7|few|.|TRBV6-1
TGTGCCAGCAGTTTGGTCCAGGGGTCCGAGCAGTACTTC
CASSLVQGSEQYF
>TRBJ2-1|many|TRBD2|TRBV3-1
TGTGCCAGCAGCTCAGAGGGACTAATTCCCCACAATGAGCAGTTCTTC
CASSSEGLIPHNEQFF
>TRBJ2-7|.|TRBD2|TRBV7-8
TGTGCCAGCAGCTGGACTAGCGGTAGGATCGAGCAGTACTTC
CASSWTSGRIEQYF
>TRBJ2-7|many|TRBD2|TRBV11-1
TGTGCCAGCAGCCTCCAAGCGGGAGATTTCTACGAGCAGTACTTC
CASSLQAGDFYEQYF
>TRBJ2-7|medium-sized|.|TRBV24-1
TGTGCCACCAGTGACCCAAAAGCGAGTAGCTCCTACGAGCAGTACTTC
CATSDPKASSSYEQYF
>TRBJ1-2|few|.|TRBV28
TGTGCCAGCAGTTGGGCAGCGGGAGCTCGGTATGGCTACACCTTC
CASSWAAGARYGYTF
>TRBJ1-2|many|.|TRBV27
TGTGCCAGCAGTTTCCCCGGCGGCTATGGCTACACCTTC
CASSFPGGYGYTF
>TRBJ2-2|many|.|TRBV19
TGTGCCAGTAGTAGGTCAGCTAACACCGGGGAGCTGTTTTTT
CASSRSANTGELFF
>TRBJ1-1|.|.|TRBV28
TGTGCCAGCAGTTTACCGCTGGACACTGAAGCCTTCTTT
CASSLPLDTEAFF
>TRBJ2-2|.|TRBD2|TRBV5-1
TGCGCCAGCAGCTTGGTACTAGCGGGAGTTCAACAAATGAACACCGGGGAGCTGTTTTTT
CASSLVLAGVQQMNTGELFF
>TRBJ2-1|.|TRBD2|TRBV7-6
TGTGCCAGCAGCCTCAGCGGGAGGGCCTACAATGAGCAGTTCTTC
CASSLSGRAYNEQFF
>TRBJ2-2|few|TRBD2|TRBV24-1
TGTGCCACCAGTGTTAGGGCGGGAGGACTCACCGGGGAGCTGTTTTTT
CATSVRAGGLTGELFF
>TRBJ1-1|many|.|TRBV30
TGTGCCTGGAGCCCAGAGACGAACACTGAAGCTTTCTTT
CAWSPETNTEAFF
>TRBJ2-7|.|.|TRBV4-3
TGCGCCAGCAGCCAGGGGGTACAATCCTACGAGCAGTACTTC
CASSQGVQSYEQYF
>TRBJ2-4|many|TRBD2|TRBV9
TGTGCCAGCAGCGTAGTATCAACGACTAGCGGGAGGGCAGCCAAAAACATTCAGTACTTC
CASSVVSTTSGRAAKNIQYF
>TRBJ2-7|many|.|TRBV28
TGTGCCAGCAGTTTACAGGGGGGTTACTACGAGCAGTACTTC
CASSLQGGYYEQYF
>TRBJ2-1|.|TRBD2|TRBV6-1
TGTGCCAGCAGTGAATGGGCTAGCGGACACAATGAGCAGTTCTTC
CASSEWASGHNEQFF
>TRBJ1-3|.|.|TRBV30
TGTGCCTGGAGCCTCACGGGCGGAAACACCATATATTTT
CAWSLTGGNTIYF
>TRBJ2-1|many|.|TRBV19
TGTGCCACCTCAGACAGTATGGATGAGCAGTTCTTC
CATSDSMDEQFF
>TRBJ1-2|few|TRBD1|TRBV29-1
TGCAGCGTCCTCACCATCACAGGGGATGGCTACACCTTC
CSVLTITGDGYTF
>TRBJ2-5|many|.|TRBV7-9
TGTGCCAGCAGCTTAGACTCGAGAGAGACCCAGTACTTC
CASSLDSRETQYF
>TRBJ2-3|many|TRBD1|TRBV9
TGTGCCAGCAGCGCCGGGACAGCACGCACAGATACGCAGTATTTT
CASSAGTARTDTQYF
>TRBJ1-6|.|.|TRBV9
TGTGCCAGCAGCGTAGGCCAGGGAGGTAATTCACCCCTCCACTTT
CASSVGQGGNSPLHF
>TRBJ2-1|.|.|TRBV18
TGTGCCAGCTCACCACCGGCAGGTTACTCCTACAATGAGCAGTTCTTC
CASSPPAGYSYNEQFF
>TRBJ1-2|.|.|TRBV28
TGTGCCAGCAGTGCCCCTCAGCCCTATGGCTACACCTTC
CASSAPQPYGYTF